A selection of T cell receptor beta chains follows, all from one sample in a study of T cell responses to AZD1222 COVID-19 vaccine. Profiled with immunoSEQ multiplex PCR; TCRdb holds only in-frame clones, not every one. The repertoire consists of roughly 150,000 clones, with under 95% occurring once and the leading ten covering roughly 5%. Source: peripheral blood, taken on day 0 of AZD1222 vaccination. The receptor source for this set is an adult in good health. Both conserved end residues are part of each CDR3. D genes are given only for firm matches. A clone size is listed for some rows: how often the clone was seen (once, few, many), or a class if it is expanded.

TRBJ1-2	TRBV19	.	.	TGTGCCAGTAGTATAGATTTCCGACTAACGGGCTACACCTTC	CASSIDFRLTGYTF
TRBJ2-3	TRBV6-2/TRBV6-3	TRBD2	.	TGTGCCAGCAGTTACTCGTCTAGCGGGAGGGCCGAGAGGACAGATACGCAGTATTTT	CASSYSSSGRAERTDTQYF
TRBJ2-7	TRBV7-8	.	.	TGTGCCAGCAGTTCCAGGGCCCCAGGGGAGTCCTACGAGCAGTACTTC	CASSSRAPGESYEQYF
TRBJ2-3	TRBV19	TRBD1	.	TGTGCCAGTAGAAATCACGGACAGGGAGCGGATACGCAGTATTTT	CASRNHGQGADTQYF
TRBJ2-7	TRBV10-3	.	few	TGTGCCATCAGTGGGGACTCCTACGAGCAGTACTTC	CAISGDSYEQYF
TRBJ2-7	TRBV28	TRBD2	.	TGTGCCAGCAAGCGGGGGGGGCCCTACGAGCAGTACTTC	CASKRGGPYEQYF
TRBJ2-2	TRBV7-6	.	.	TGTGCCAGCAGCTTAGGCAGGTCGCCGGTGGCCGGGGAGCTGTTTTTT	CASSLGRSPVAGELFF
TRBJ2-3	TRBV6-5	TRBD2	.	TGTGCCAGCAGTTACGCTTCGGGGGGGCCGGATACGCAGTATTTT	CASSYASGGPDTQYF
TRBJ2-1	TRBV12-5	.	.	TGTGCTAGTGCCCTCGCGGGACACGGGTTAGCCAATGAGCAGTTCTTC	CASALAGHGLANEQFF
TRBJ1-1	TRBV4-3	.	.	TGCGCCAGCAGCCCCGCCAGAGCGGCTGAAGCTTTCTTT	CASSPARAAEAFF
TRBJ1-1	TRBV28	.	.	TGTGCCAGCAGTTTGGGACGTAACACTGAAGCTTTCTTT	CASSLGRNTEAFF
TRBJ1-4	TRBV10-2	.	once	TGCGCCAGCAGTGAGTCGGGACCCAATGAAAAACTGTTTTTT	CASSESGPNEKLFF
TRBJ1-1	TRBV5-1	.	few	TGCGCCAGCAGCTTGGACACTGAAGCTTTCTTT	CASSLDTEAFF
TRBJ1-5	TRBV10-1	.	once	TGCGCCAGCAGTCCTCGGACGGGTGGCAATCAGCCCCAGCATTTT	CASSPRTGGNQPQHF
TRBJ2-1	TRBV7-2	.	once	TGTGCCAGCAGCTTAGGGGAACTAGGCGTTTCTGAGCAGTTCTTC	CASSLGELGVSEQFF
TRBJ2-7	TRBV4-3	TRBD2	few	TGCGCCTCCTCAACTGGGACTAGCTCTTACGAGCAGTACTTC	CASSTGTSSYEQYF
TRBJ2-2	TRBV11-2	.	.	TGTGCCAGCAGCTTCCCAGTGGGGGAGCTGTTTTTT	CASSFPVGELFF
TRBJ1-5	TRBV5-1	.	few	TGCGCCAGCAGCTTGGAAGGGAAGAGTCAGCCCCAGCATTTT	CASSLEGKSQPQHF
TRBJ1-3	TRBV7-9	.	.	TGTGCCAGTTCACAGGGTATCTCTGGAAACACCATATATTTT	CASSQGISGNTIYF
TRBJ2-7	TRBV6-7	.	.	TGTGCCAGCAGTTACTCGAATCTGGAAGACCGATGCTACGAGCAGTACTTC	CASSYSNLEDRCYEQYF
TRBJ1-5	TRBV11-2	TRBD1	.	TGTGCCAGCAGCCGGGACAGCTCCAATCAGCCCCAGCATTTT	CASSRDSSNQPQHF